What follows is one TCR beta chain and its context. The CDR3 has 15 amino acids. Trimming left V 0 bases short and J 5 bases short, with 13 bases between. Germline V gene sequence: CDR1 LGHNA, CDR2 YSLEER. The data were taken from a study of T cell responses to AZD1222 COVID-19 vaccine. Sequencing used immunoSEQ multiplex PCR; TCRdb keeps in-frame clones, though not all of them. The sample lists just under 75,000 clones; about three quarters were seen once. The chain employs TRBV4-3 and TRBJ1-2; D is unclear. This TCR came from an adult who received the AZD1222 COVID-19 vaccine. This specimen consisted of peripheral blood, obtained 28 days after the second AZD1222 dose. CDR3 residues: CASSQEERTGYGYTF. CDR3 DNA: TGCGCCAGCAGCCAAGAAGAAAGGACGGGGTATGGCTACACCTTC.